The 31 T cell receptor beta chains reported below all come from one sample, sequenced in a study of control samples from healthy donors and cancer patients. Generated by immunoSEQ multiplex PCR, the TCRdb table keeps only in-frame clones and is missing some. The sample carries around 150,000 clones, roughly 90% recorded once. The specimen sequenced was blood. Source of these receptors: a man aged 25-45 years in good health.

For this clone: One junction end disagrees with the germline gene, perhaps due to a read error. The CDR3 coding sequence is TGCAGCGTTGCAAGGGAAAATGGCTCCACCTTC. This codes for CSVARENGSTF. The chain is built from TRBV29-1 and TRBJ1-2; no definite D call. CDR1 is SQVTM and CDR2 is ANQGSEA in the germline V gene. CDR3 length: 11 residues. Based on the CDR3 plus reference TRBV29-1 and TRBJ1-2, the full variable domain is SAVISQKPSRDICQRGTSLTIQCQVDSQVTMMFWYRQQPGQSLTLIATANQGSEATYESGFVIDKFPISRPNLTFSTLTVSNMSPEDSSIYLCSVARENGSTFGSGTRLTVV.

The V call is TRBV2, the J call TRBJ1-5, with TRBD1 matching over 7 bases. The V gene end was trimmed by 6 bases and the J gene end by 7 bases; junction bases not matched to a gene: 12. The CDR3 runs 15 residues. Germline CDR1 is SNHLY and CDR2 is FYNNEI. The CDR3 nucleotides are TGTGCCAGCAGCCCTACAGGGGCAACGGGGCAGCCCCAGCATTTT. Encoded protein: CASSPTGATGQPQHF.

The chain employs TRBV28 and TRBJ1-5, with 9 bases matching TRBD1. Germline trimming cut 3 bases from V and 6 bases from J; bases unmatched to any gene: 3. CDR3 length equals 14 residues. CDR1 is MDHEN and CDR2 is SYDVKM in the germline V gene. Here the CDR3 DNA reads TGTGCCAGCAGTTTGGGACAGGGAGGTCAGCCCCAGCATTTT. Protein product: CASSLGQGGQPQHF.

V is TRBV5-6 and J is TRBJ2-3, with 11 nucleotides matching TRBD2. J gave up 4 bases and V 1 base, and 8 bases lay outside the gene matches. Germline values: CDR1 SGHDT, CDR2 YYEEEE. CDR3 length: 17 amino acids. CDR3 sequence: CASSLTSGRRRADTQYF. CDR3 sequence (DNA): TGTGCCAGCAGCTTGACTAGCGGGAGAAGGAGGGCAGATACGCAGTATTTT.

This chain joins TRBV12-5 and TRBJ2-3; the D is unclear. The V gene's germline CDR1 is LGHNT and CDR2 FRNRAP. The CDR3 runs to 14 residues. V was pared by 2 bases and J by 1 base, with 7 bases between. For the CDR3, the DNA is TGTGCTAGTGGTTTGCAGAGACGCACAGATACGCAGTATTTT. Protein: CASGLQRRTDTQYF.

This clone occurred once. The genes are TRBV19 and TRBJ2-3; 11 nucleotides agree with TRBD2. The CDR3 is made up of 14 amino acids. The germline gives CDR1 LNHDA, CDR2 SQIVND (reference sequence). The trim removed 7 bases at V and 3 bases at J, leaving 3 bases unmatched. CDR3 amino acids: CASKGTSGTDTQYF. CDR3 DNA: TGTGCCAGTAAAGGGACTAGCGGAACAGATACGCAGTATTTT.

CDR3 nucleotides: TGCAGCGTTGTGTTTAGCGGGACTAACACCGGGGAGCTGTTTTTT. Amino acids: CSVVFSGTNTGELFF. The chain is built from TRBV29-1 and TRBJ2-2, with TRBD2 identical over 8 bases. Trimming cost V 4 bases and J 2 bases; bases outside gene matches: 6. The CDR3 runs to 15 residues. Germline V lookup: CDR1 SQVTM, CDR2 ANQGSEA.

Only one count was recorded for this clone. This sequence joins TRBV5-1 and TRBJ2-3; D remains unclear. The V gene lost 2 bases and the J gene lost 3 bases, with 10 bases spanning the gap. Germline V gene sequence: CDR1 SGHRS, CDR2 YFSETQ. This CDR3 is built from 14 residues. DNA for the CDR3: TGCGCCAGCAGCTTAGCAGATTCGACAGATACGCAGTATTTT. It specifies CASSLADSTDTQYF.

The V and J genes are TRBV6-5 and TRBJ1-1; a weak D match, TRBD1 (5 bases). Deletions cut 9 bases from V and 2 bases from J, with 13 bases between. There are 13 residues in the CDR3. Germline-derived CDR1 and CDR2 are MNHEY and SVGAGI. The CDR3 DNA reads TGTGCCAGTACCACAGGCCCCAACACTGAAGCTTTCTTT. Its protein is CASTTGPNTEAFF.

This chain connects TRBV6-5 to TRBJ1-1; 10 bases agree with TRBD1. J was trimmed by 1 base and V by 4 bases; bases with no gene match: 3. From germline, CDR1 is MNHEY and CDR2 SVGAGI. CDR3 length: 15 residues. Written as DNA, the CDR3 is TGTGCCAGCAGTTCCAGGGACAGGGGGAACACTGAAGCTTTCTTT. Residues: CASSSRDRGNTEAFF.

The V and J genes are TRBV18 and TRBJ2-7; perhaps TRBD2 as D (6 bases). This CDR3 is built from 16 residues. Trimming shortened V by 5 bases and J by 0 bases, and 17 bases separated the two germline ends. CDR1 and CDR2 from the germline V gene are KGHSH and LQKENI. The CDR3, as DNA: TGTGCCAGCTCAACGATGGGAACGGGAGCCTCCTACGAGCAGTACTTC. Its protein is CASSTMGTGASYEQYF.

The V call is TRBV19, the J call TRBJ1-2; D is uncertain. The length of the CDR3 is 14 residues. CDR1 is LNHDA, CDR2 SQIVND, per germline (reference sequence). V lost 7 bases and J 2 bases, leaving 14 bases between the germline ends. CDR3 amino acids: CASNSGDLNYGYTF. The CDR3 bases are TGTGCCAGTAATTCGGGAGACTTAAACTATGGCTACACCTTC.

The chain carries TRBV3-1 (or the pseudogene TRBV3-2) and TRBJ1-2, with a tentative D call TRBD1 (6 bases). This CDR3 is 12 amino acids long. The V gene's germline CDR1 is LGHDT and CDR2 YNNKEL (reference sequence). The germline V and J ends were trimmed by 4 bases and 4 bases, with 7 bases remaining between them. CDR3 nucleotides: TGTGCCAGCAGCCCGGACAGCTATGGCTACACCTTC. This encodes CASSPDSYGYTF.

This clone was recorded once. The J gene is TRBJ2-5, the V gene TRBV6-5; D gene unclear. Germline values: CDR1 MNHEY, CDR2 SVGAGI. Trimming removed 6 bases at V and 2 bases at J, with 16 bases between. The CDR3 has 15 residues. The CDR3 DNA sequence: TGTGCCAGCAGCTCCCAGAGTGCCGCTCAAGAGACCCAGTACTTC. Residues: CASSSQSAAQETQYF.

The chain couples TRBV7-8 to TRBJ1-2; D perhaps matches TRBD1 (6 bases). Trimming took off 2 bases at V and 4 bases at J, with 11 bases between the two ends. This CDR3 is built from 14 residues. Germline V lookup: CDR1 SGHVS, CDR2 FQNEAQ. CDR3 in amino acids: CASSLKQGLYGYTF. CDR3 sequence (DNA): TGTGCCAGCAGCTTAAAACAGGGACTCTATGGCTACACCTTC.

The chain links TRBV3-1 (or the pseudogene TRBV3-2) to TRBJ1-4, with 9 bases identical to TRBD1. V trimming: 5 bases; J trimming: 8 bases; junction bases outside the gene matches: 6. The CDR3 loop spans 14 amino acids. Germline V gene lookup returns CDR1 LGHDT and CDR2 YNNKEL (reference sequence). The CDR3 protein is CASSTGTGREKLFF. The CDR3 region has the DNA TGTGCCAGCAGCACCGGGACAGGGAGGGAAAAACTGTTTTTT.

The rearrangement joins TRBV6-2 or TRBV6-3 to TRBJ2-3; 7 positions match TRBD2. This CDR3 spans 17 amino acids. The V segment lost 5 bases and the J segment 2 bases; nucleotides outside the gene matches: 13. In germline, CDR1 is MNHEY, CDR2 SVGEGT. The CDR3 sequence is CASSRRGVAEITDTQYF. CDR3 in DNA: TGTGCCAGCAGTCGCCGGGGGGTAGCGGAGATCACAGATACGCAGTATTTT.

The V call is TRBV27, the J call TRBJ1-5; D is uncertain. The CDR3 contains 14 residues. The V and J ends lost 3 bases and 6 bases respectively, with 12 bases between them. The germline V gene has CDR1 MNHEY and CDR2 SMNVEV (reference sequence). CDR3 in DNA: TGTGCCAGCAGTTTCGGTGGTAACAGTCAGCCCCAGCATTTT. Translating it yields CASSFGGNSQPQHF.

The chain uses TRBV4-1 and TRBJ2-1; 7 bases are a match to TRBD1. CDR1 and CDR2 (germline): MGHRA, YSYEKL. The CDR3 is made up of 14 amino acids. The trim removed 0 bases at V and 8 bases at J, leaving 4 bases unmatched. In nucleotides, the CDR3 is TGCGCCAGCAGCCAAGATAGGGGGCGAGATGAGCAGTTCTTC. This sequence encodes CASSQDRGRDEQFF.

The chain carries TRBV2 and TRBJ2-1; 7 bases map to TRBD2. V lost 10 bases, J lost 2 bases, and 8 bases stayed unmatched. Germline lookup yields CDR1 SNHLY and CDR2 FYNNEI. The CDR3 totals 14 residues. CDR3 amino acids: CATATGTTYNEQFF. The CDR3 coding sequence is TGTGCCACCGCTACCGGGACTACCTACAATGAGCAGTTCTTC. The variable domain in full, with the rest retrieved from reference TRBV2 and TRBJ2-1, is EPEVTQTPSHQVTQMGQEVILRCVPISNHLYFYWYRQILGQKVEFLVSFYNNEISEKSEIFDDQFSVERPDGSNFTLKIRSTKLEDSAMYFCATATGTTYNEQFFGPGTRLTVL.

The chain couples TRBV2 to TRBJ1-2, with D possibly being TRBD1 (5 bases). The CDR3 contains 15 residues. The V and J ends lost 6 bases and 0 bases respectively, with 14 bases between them. Germline V CDR1 and CDR2: SNHLY, FYNNEI. DNA for the CDR3: TGTGCCAGCAGCCCCCTGGGGGTGTCTAACTATGGCTACACCTTC. Protein: CASSPLGVSNYGYTF.

This clone was detected only once. The chain uses TRBV19 and TRBJ1-1, with a possible D match to TRBD1 (6 bases). The germline V gene has CDR1 LNHDA and CDR2 SQIVND (reference sequence). V lost 6 bases, J lost 3 bases, and 20 bases lay in between. This CDR3 spans 16 amino acids. CDR3 residues: CASRLQGRRGYTEAFF. CDR3 coding DNA: TGTGCCAGTAGGTTACAGGGCCGAAGGGGTTACACTGAAGCTTTCTTT.

The chain has TRBV5-1 and TRBJ1-2, with D unclear. Germline V lookup: CDR1 SGHRS, CDR2 YFSETQ. With 1 base removed from V and 1 base from J, the gap between germline ends came to 5 bases. CDR3 length: 13 residues. The CDR3 sequence is CASSLHGNYGYTF. DNA of the CDR3: TGCGCCAGCAGCTTGCACGGTAACTATGGCTACACCTTC.

This clone was found a few times. The CDR3 DNA reads as TGTGCCAGCAGCTCCGACTGGCTCTCTGGAAACACCATATATTTT. Residues: CASSSDWLSGNTIYF. The V call is TRBV11-2, the J call TRBJ1-3; D is ambiguous. This CDR3 has 15 residues. Trimming stripped 4 bases from V and 0 bases from J, with 10 bases between. The germline V gene has CDR1 SGHAT and CDR2 FQNNGV.

V is TRBV29-1 and J is TRBJ2-1; possibly TRBD2 for D (6 bases). Trimming cost V 3 bases and J 7 bases, with 16 bases left between them. The CDR3 consists of 14 residues. Germline V gene lookup returns CDR1 SQVTM and CDR2 ANQGSEA. In DNA form, the CDR3 reads TGCAGCGTTGATTACAGTACGACTAGGAATGAGCAGTTCTTC. Its translation is CSVDYSTTRNEQFF.

The chain employs TRBV19 and TRBJ1-1; D uncertain. The CDR3 is made up of 13 amino acids. The V gene lost 0 bases and the J gene lost 10 bases, with 12 bases spanning the gap. CDR1 is LNHDA and CDR2 is SQIVND in the germline V gene (reference sequence). The CDR3 sequence is CASSIDRASGAFF. In DNA, the CDR3 is TGTGCCAGTAGTATAGATCGGGCCTCAGGAGCTTTCTTT.

The rearrangement links TRBV5-1 to TRBJ1-2; the match to TRBD1 covers 7 bases. This CDR3 comprises 14 residues. J gave up 7 bases and V 4 bases, and 10 bases lay outside the gene matches. From germline, CDR1 is SGHRS and CDR2 YFSETQ. The CDR3 region has the DNA TGCGCCAGCAGCACCTACTACAGGGGATCTGGCTACACCTTC. Protein product: CASSTYYRGSGYTF.

The chain recombines TRBV5-1 with TRBJ2-3; 12 bases fit TRBD2. CDR3 size: 19 residues. V shed 0 bases, J shed 0 bases, and the junction held 8 bases outside the gene matches. CDR1 and CDR2 from the germline V gene are SGHRS and YFSETQ. The CDR3 is CASSLDSSGGAGSTDTQYF. DNA for the CDR3: TGCGCCAGCAGCTTGGATTCTAGCGGGGGGGCCGGTAGCACAGATACGCAGTATTTT.

The V gene is TRBV11-2, the J gene TRBJ2-7; either TRBD1 or TRBD2 may fit D (5 bases each). Trimming shortened V by 6 bases and J by 5 bases, and 20 bases separated the two germline ends. This CDR3 comprises 15 residues. The germline gives CDR1 SGHAT, CDR2 FQNNGV. The CDR3 sequence: CASRDMGPDKNEQYF. CDR3 DNA sequence: TGTGCCAGCAGAGATATGGGACCGGACAAAAACGAGCAGTACTTC.

This sequence joins TRBV10-1 and TRBJ2-2; 8 positions agree with TRBD2. The CDR3 is 13 amino acids. The V and J ends lost 10 bases and 7 bases, in that order; junction bases with no gene match: 8. Germline CDR1 reads WNHNN; CDR2 reads SYGVQD (reference sequence). CDR3 region: CATPGLVNGELFF. The CDR3, as DNA: TGCGCCACCCCGGGACTAGTTAACGGGGAGCTGTTTTTT.

The genes are TRBV5-6 and TRBJ1-2, with 10 bases aligning to TRBD1. Looked up from germline, CDR1 is SGHDT and CDR2 is YYEEEE. V lost 6 bases, J lost 0 bases, and 11 bases stayed unmatched. The CDR3 is 17 amino acids. Here the CDR3 reads CASTNGPDRGTNYGYTF. DNA of the CDR3: TGTGCCAGCACCAATGGACCGGACAGGGGGACTAACTATGGCTACACCTTC.